The clone carrying this T cell receptor beta chain was detected ten times or more. During construction of the library, unique molecular identifiers were attached to individual cDNA molecules for quantitative, reproducible TCR counting. One entry per CDR3 protein, called by TCRdb with MiXCR from the RACE reads. Of 150,000 to 200,000 distinct CDR3 sequences in the sample, around 22% were seen once. The sample is drawn from a study of human T cells and chemical hapten exposure. Whole-study context: The cohort included alopecia areata under or over 50% scalp, totalis and universalis.

V lost 2 bases to trimming and J lost 2 bases; unmatched junction nucleotides: 2. Germline V lookup: CDR1 MDHEN, CDR2 SYDVKM. There are 14 residues in the CDR3. Described time point: patch test 1, 2 weeks after DPC sensitization. Specified treatment: therapeutic diphenylcyclopropenone sensitization with weekly scalp DPC. Every donor had alopecia and was 18 to 70 years old; all were suitable for DPC. The chain joins TRBV28 to TRBJ2-5, with 7 bases identical to TRBD2. This receptor was taken from a woman in her fifties or sixties with alopecia areata. Some clones in this sample may be carry-over from other donors' samples. The input for sequencing was whole blood, taken in connection with sensitization to the hapten diphenylcyclopropenone (DPC). CDR3 nucleotide sequence: TGTGCCAGCAGTTTAGTGGGGGGGCAAGAGACCCAGTACTTC. It translates to CASSLVGGQETQYF.